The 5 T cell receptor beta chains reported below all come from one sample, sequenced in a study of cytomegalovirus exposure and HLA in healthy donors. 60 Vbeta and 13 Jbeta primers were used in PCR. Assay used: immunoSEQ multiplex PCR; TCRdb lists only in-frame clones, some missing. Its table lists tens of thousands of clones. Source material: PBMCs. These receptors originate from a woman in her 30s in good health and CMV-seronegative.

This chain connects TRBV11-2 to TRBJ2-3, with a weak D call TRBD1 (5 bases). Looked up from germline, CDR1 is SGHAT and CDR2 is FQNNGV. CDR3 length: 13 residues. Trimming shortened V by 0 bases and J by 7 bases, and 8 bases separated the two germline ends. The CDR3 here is CASSLDSGNTQYF. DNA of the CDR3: TGTGCCAGCAGCTTAGATTCAGGGAATACGCAGTATTTT.

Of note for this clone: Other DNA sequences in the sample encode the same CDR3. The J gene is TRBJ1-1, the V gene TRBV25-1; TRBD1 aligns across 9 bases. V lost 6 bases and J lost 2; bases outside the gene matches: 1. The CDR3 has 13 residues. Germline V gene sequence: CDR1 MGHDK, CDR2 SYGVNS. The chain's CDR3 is CASRTGGNTEAFF. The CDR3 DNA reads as TGTGCCAGCAGGACAGGGGGAAACACTGAAGCTTTCTTT.

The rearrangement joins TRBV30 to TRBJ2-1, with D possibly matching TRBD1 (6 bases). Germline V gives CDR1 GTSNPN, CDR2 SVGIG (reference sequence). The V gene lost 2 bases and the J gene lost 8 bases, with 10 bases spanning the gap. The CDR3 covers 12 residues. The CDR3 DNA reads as TGTGCCTGGAGTTATGGGGGCGATGAGCAGTTCTTC. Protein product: CAWSYGGDEQFF.

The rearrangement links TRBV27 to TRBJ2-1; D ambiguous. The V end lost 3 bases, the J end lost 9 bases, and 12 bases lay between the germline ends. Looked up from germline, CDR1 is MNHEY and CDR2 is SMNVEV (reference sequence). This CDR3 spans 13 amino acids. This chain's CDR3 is CASSFNLRVEQFF. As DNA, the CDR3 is TGTGCCAGCAGTTTTAACCTCCGGGTTGAGCAGTTCTTC.

This CDR3 is CAWTQAKNIQYF. The CDR3 coding sequence is TGTGCCTGGACACAAGCCAAAAACATTCAGTACTTC. The chain is built from TRBV30 and TRBJ2-4; D gene unclear. The CDR3 covers 12 residues. The V gene lost 4 bases and the J gene lost 0 bases, with 4 bases spanning the gap. The germline CDR1 and CDR2 sequences are GTSNPN and SVGIG (reference sequence).